This T cell receptor beta chain comes out of a study of response to subunit inactivated influenza vaccine. Trimming took 5 bases from V and 4 from J; bases not matched to a gene: 3. This CDR3 region has 14 residues. Of note for this clonotype: Antigen unknown.

MiXCR, applied by TCRdb to the RT-PCR reads, yields one record per CDR3 protein. The data contain more than 700,000 distinct CDR3 sequences, around 20% of them singletons. General study findings and limits: Seasonal influenza vaccination, on each occasion, was suggested by the authors to recruit few new T cells.

The origin of this receptor is a middle-aged man who received an inactivated influenza vaccine. The sample here was PBMCs from blood, taken more than 4 days after vaccination. This chain connects TRBV12-3 or TRBV12-4 to TRBJ2-5; 11 nucleotides align to TRBD1. This chain's CDR3 is CASSADRGRETQYF. CDR3 coding DNA: TGTGCCAGCAGTGCGGACAGGGGGCGAGAGACCCAGTACTTC.